The rows below give T cell receptor beta chains drawn from one sample of a study of CD4 T cells in relation to SARS-CoV-2 and coronaviruses. Generated by immunoSEQ multiplex PCR, the TCRdb table keeps only in-frame clones and is missing some. This sample has approximately 70,000 clones, with approximately 93% found just once. The sample was naive CD4+ T cells from PBMCs. These TCRs come from a human donor in good health. CDR3s include the opening cysteine and the closing phenylalanine or tryptophan. The order of the fields is J gene, V gene, clone size, D gene, CDR3 protein, CDR3 DNA. D genes are given only for firm matches. Size is omitted from some rows. Given values are once, few, many or a class for expanded clones.

TRBJ1-5 | TRBV18 | . | . | CASSVSTGGNQPQHF | TGTGCCAGCTCGGTTTCTACCGGGGGCAATCAGCCCCAGCATTTT
TRBJ1-5 | TRBV27 | . | . | CASSFAQNQPQHF | TGTGCCAGCAGCTTCGCACAGAATCAGCCCCAGCATTTT
TRBJ2-2 | TRBV7-3 | . | . | CASRQTAVNTGELFF | TGTGCCAGCAGGCAGACGGCAGTGAACACCGGGGAGCTGTTTTTT
TRBJ1-1 | TRBV7-2 | once | . | CASSFSIPPEAFF | TGTGCCAGCAGCTTTTCCATCCCCCCTGAAGCTTTCTTT
TRBJ2-3 | TRBV30 | . | TRBD1 | CAWSGAGGTTDTQYF | TGTGCCTGGAGTGGGGCAGGGGGTACGACAGATACGCAGTATTTT
TRBJ2-7 | TRBV18 | . | TRBD1 | CASSPGTGISYEQYF | TGTGCCAGCTCACCAGGGACAGGCATATCCTACGAGCAGTACTTC
TRBJ2-6 | TRBV7-2 | once | . | CASSRGYGRSSGANVLTF | TGTGCCAGCAGCCGGGGATACGGACGCAGCTCTGGGGCCAACGTCCTGACTTTC
TRBJ2-1 | TRBV7-9 | . | . | CASNHQGAPSGQSGKQFF | TGTGCCAGCAACCATCAAGGGGCCCCTAGCGGACAGTCCGGGAAGCAGTTCTTC
TRBJ2-3 | TRBV27 | . | . | CASRGLSTDTQYF | TGTGCCAGCAGGGGGCTTAGCACAGATACGCAGTATTTT
TRBJ1-4 | TRBV2 | . | TRBD1 | CASSVDRGREKLFF | TGTGCCAGCAGTGTTGACAGGGGGCGTGAAAAACTGTTTTTT
TRBJ1-1 | TRBV20-1 | . | . | CSASRQAGPEAFF | TGCAGTGCTAGTCGACAGGCGGGTCCTGAAGCTTTCTTT
TRBJ1-5 | TRBV2 | . | . | CASSVGGRGYNQPQHF | TGTGCCAGCAGTGTTGGGGGTAGGGGTTATAATCAGCCCCAGCATTTT
TRBJ1-1 | TRBV7-2 | . | . | CASSLVWAGAGTEAFF | TGTGCCAGCAGCTTGGTATGGGCCGGGGCAGGCACTGAAGCTTTCTTT
TRBJ1-4 | TRBV10-3 | . | . | CAISDSSTPEKLFF | TGTGCCATCAGTGATTCCTCTACCCCTGAAAAACTGTTTTTT
TRBJ1-5 | TRBV24-1 | . | TRBD1 | CATSDHDRGGSNQPQHF | TGTGCCACCAGTGATCATGACAGGGGTGGGAGCAATCAGCCCCAGCATTTT
TRBJ1-1 | TRBV12-3/TRBV12-4 | . | . | CASSLGGNTEAFF | TGTGCCAGCAGTTTAGGGGGAAACACTGAAGCTTTCTTT
TRBJ1-2 | TRBV10-3 | . | . | CAISESRDGYTF | TGTGCCATCAGTGAGTCGAGGGATGGCTACACCTTC
TRBJ2-7 | TRBV5-1 | . | . | CASSSLGTVTYEQYF | TGCGCCAGCAGCTCCCTAGGGACGGTGACCTACGAGCAGTACTTC
TRBJ2-3 | TRBV5-1 | . | . | CASSLAQSTDTQYF | TGCGCCAGCAGCTTGGCCCAGAGCACAGATACGCAGTATTTT
TRBJ2-5 | TRBV24-1 | . | . | CATSDSKAGGETQYF | TGTGCCACCAGTGATTCCAAGGCCGGGGGAGAGACCCAGTACTTC
TRBJ2-5 | TRBV6-5 | . | . | CASTNGETQYF | TGTGCCAGCACAAATGGAGAGACCCAGTACTTC
TRBJ2-1 | TRBV2 | . | TRBD1 | CASSAGQGRWDNEQFF | TGTGCCAGCAGTGCGGGACAGGGAAGGTGGGACAATGAGCAGTTCTTC
TRBJ2-2 | TRBV27 | . | . | CASSKGANTGELFF | TGTGCCAGCAGTAAGGGGGCGAACACCGGGGAGCTGTTTTTT
TRBJ1-2 | TRBV2 | . | . | CAATSGVLGNYGYTF | TGTGCCGCCACCTCCGGGGTACTTGGGAACTATGGCTACACCTTC
TRBJ2-3 | TRBV9 | . | TRBD1 | CASSVLQGADTQYF | TGTGCCAGCAGCGTACTCCAGGGGGCAGATACGCAGTATTTT
TRBJ1-1 | TRBV19 | . | . | CASRVPGTTWNTEAFF | TGTGCCAGTAGGGTTCCCGGGACAACGTGGAACACTGAAGCTTTCTTT
TRBJ2-7 | TRBV27 | . | TRBD1 | CASRPWGQIIGEQYF | TGTGCCAGCCGTCCGTGGGGACAGATCATCGGGGAGCAGTACTTC
TRBJ1-2 | TRBV4-2 | . | . | CASSSSRGGVNYGYTF | TGTGCCAGCAGTTCTTCCCGGGGGGGAGTTAACTATGGCTACACCTTC
TRBJ1-5 | TRBV18 | . | . | CASSNDRVAQPQHF | TGTGCCAGCTCAAACGATAGGGTGGCTCAGCCCCAGCATTTT
TRBJ2-5 | TRBV19 | . | . | CASSPLASQETQYF | TGTGCCAGTAGCCCGCTCGCCTCCCAAGAGACCCAGTACTTC
TRBJ2-1 | TRBV14 | . | TRBD2 | CASSLVLAGGLSYNEQFF | TGTGCCAGCAGCCTCGTACTAGCGGGAGGTCTCTCCTACAATGAGCAGTTCTTC
TRBJ1-5 | TRBV21-1 | . | . | CASSQWPYSNQPQHF | TGTGCCAGCAGCCAGTGGCCGTATAGCAATCAGCCCCAGCATTTT
TRBJ2-7 | TRBV3-1/TRBV3-2 | . | TRBD1 | CASSQGRTGGFTYEQYF | TGTGCCAGCAGCCAAGGTAGAACAGGGGGTTTCACCTACGAGCAGTACTTC
TRBJ2-7 | TRBV14 | . | . | CASSQGYAGSGSYEQYF | TGTGCCAGCAGCCAAGGATACGCAGGGAGCGGCTCCTACGAGCAGTACTTC
TRBJ2-1 | TRBV11-3 | . | . | CASSSLSGYNEQFF | TGTGCCAGCAGCTCTCTATCGGGATACAATGAGCAGTTCTTC
TRBJ2-6 | TRBV19 | . | TRBD2 | CASKRLAGNTGANVLTF | TGTGCCAGTAAGCGACTAGCGGGGAACACTGGGGCCAACGTCCTGACTTTC
TRBJ2-5 | TRBV6-2/TRBV6-3 | . | . | CASSPPRETQYF | TGTGCCAGCAGTCCCCCCCGGGAGACCCAGTACTTC
TRBJ2-1 | TRBV19 | . | . | CASTPTGASLYNEQFF | TGTGCCAGTACCCCGACGGGGGCATCCTTATACAATGAGCAGTTCTTC
TRBJ2-1 | TRBV24-1 | . | TRBD1 | CATSDPQAGQGAWNEQFF | TGTGCCACCAGTGATCCCCAGGCGGGACAGGGGGCGTGGAATGAGCAGTTCTTC
TRBJ1-2 | TRBV5-4 | . | . | CASNLGTQVYGYTF | TGTGCCAGCAACCTGGGGACCCAGGTTTATGGCTACACCTTC
TRBJ1-4 | TRBV15 | . | . | CATSRLQAYNEKLFF | TGTGCCACCAGCAGATTACAGGCTTACAATGAAAAACTGTTTTTT
TRBJ1-2 | TRBV7-3 | . | . | CASSSDVNYGYTF | TGTGCCAGCAGTTCCGATGTTAACTATGGCTACACCTTC
TRBJ1-2 | TRBV16 | . | . | CASSQSFQGPGHGYTF | TGTGCCAGCAGCCAATCGTTTCAGGGGCCGGGGCATGGCTACACCTTC
TRBJ2-7 | TRBV6-5 | . | TRBD1 | CASSTPDRGYEQYF | TGTGCCAGCAGTACCCCGGACAGGGGATACGAGCAGTACTTC
TRBJ2-2 | TRBV6-7 | . | TRBD2 | CASSYSPGAGLAASNTGELFF | TGTGCCAGCAGTTACTCCCCTGGAGCGGGGCTAGCGGCTTCGAACACCGGGGAGCTGTTTTTT
TRBJ1-2 | TRBV5-1 | . | . | CASSLAQGLGGYTF | TGCGCCAGCAGCTTGGCGCAGGGCCTGGGTGGCTACACCTTC
TRBJ1-1 | TRBV5-1 | . | . | CASSLGMNTEAFF | TGCGCCAGCAGCCTGGGCATGAACACTGAAGCTTTCTTT
TRBJ2-1 | TRBV5-1 | once | . | CASSLFDGNEQFF | TGCGCCAGCAGCTTGTTCGACGGGAATGAGCAGTTCTTC
TRBJ2-4 | TRBV25-1 | . | . | CASSDRQGIVGIQYF | TGTGCCAGCAGTGACAGACAAGGGATCGTTGGCATTCAGTACTTC
TRBJ1-5 | TRBV19 | . | . | CASSSDPGQTLGVQPQHF | TGTGCCAGTAGTTCCGACCCCGGACAGACGCTTGGGGTTCAGCCCCAGCATTTT
TRBJ1-5 | TRBV9 | few | . | CASRERPDNQPQHF | TGTGCCAGCAGAGAAAGACCGGACAATCAGCCCCAGCATTTT
TRBJ1-2 | TRBV5-1 | . | . | CASSLDLGTRGFNYGYTF | TGCGCCAGCAGCTTGGATCTGGGGACCCGTGGTTTTAACTATGGCTACACCTTC
TRBJ2-7 | TRBV5-3 | . | . | CARSRPDPGTTDLYEQYF | TGTGCCAGAAGTCGCCCAGATCCTGGCACGACCGACCTCTACGAGCAGTACTTC